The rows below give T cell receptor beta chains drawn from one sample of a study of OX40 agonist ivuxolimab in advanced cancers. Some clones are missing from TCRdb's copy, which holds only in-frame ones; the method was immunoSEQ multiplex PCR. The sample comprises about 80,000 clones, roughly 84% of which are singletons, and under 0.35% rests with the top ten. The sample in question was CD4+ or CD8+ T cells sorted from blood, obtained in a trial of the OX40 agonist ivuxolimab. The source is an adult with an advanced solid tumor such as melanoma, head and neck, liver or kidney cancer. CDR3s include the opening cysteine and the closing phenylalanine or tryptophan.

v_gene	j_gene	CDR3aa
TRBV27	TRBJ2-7	CASSLSARTDHSEQYF
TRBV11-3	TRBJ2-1	CASSFSLAGGPSSREQFF
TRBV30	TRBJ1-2	CAWSVGQGIGYTF
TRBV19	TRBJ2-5	CASSKVERGIETQYF
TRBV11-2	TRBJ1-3	CASSFSGGGNTIYF
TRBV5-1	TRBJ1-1	CASSDHTEAFF
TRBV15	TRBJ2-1	CATSPGQGFHEQFF
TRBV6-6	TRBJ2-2	CASGGGNTGELFF
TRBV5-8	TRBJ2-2	CASRKAGGRPGELFF
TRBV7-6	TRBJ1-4	CASSLTGGDNEKLFF
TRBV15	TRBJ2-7	CATSNPVFGPSYEQYF